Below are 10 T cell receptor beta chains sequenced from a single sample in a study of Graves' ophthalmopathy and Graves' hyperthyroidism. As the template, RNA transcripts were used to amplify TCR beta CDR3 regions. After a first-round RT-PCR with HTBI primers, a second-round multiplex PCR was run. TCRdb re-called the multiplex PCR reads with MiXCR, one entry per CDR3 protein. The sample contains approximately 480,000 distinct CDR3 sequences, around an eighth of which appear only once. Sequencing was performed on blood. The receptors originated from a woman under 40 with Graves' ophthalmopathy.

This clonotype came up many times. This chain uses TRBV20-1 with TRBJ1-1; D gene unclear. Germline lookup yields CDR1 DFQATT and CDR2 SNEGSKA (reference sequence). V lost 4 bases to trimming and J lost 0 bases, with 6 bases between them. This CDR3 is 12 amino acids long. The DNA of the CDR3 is TGCAGTGCTAAGGACGTGAACACTGAAGCTTTCTTT. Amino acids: CSAKDVNTEAFF.

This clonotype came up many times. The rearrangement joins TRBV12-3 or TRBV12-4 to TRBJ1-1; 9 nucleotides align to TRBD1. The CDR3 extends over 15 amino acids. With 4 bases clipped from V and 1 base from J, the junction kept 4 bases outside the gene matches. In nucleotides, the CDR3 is TGTGCCAGCAGTTGGACAGGGGCTCCGAACACTGAAGCTTTCTTT. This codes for CASSWTGAPNTEAFF.

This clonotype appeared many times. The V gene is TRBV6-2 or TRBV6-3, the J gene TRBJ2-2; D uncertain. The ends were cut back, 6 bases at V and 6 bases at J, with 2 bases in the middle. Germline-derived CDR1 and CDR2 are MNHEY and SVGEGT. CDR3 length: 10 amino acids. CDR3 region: CASRAGELFF. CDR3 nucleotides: TGTGCCAGCAGGGCCGGGGAGCTGTTTTTT.

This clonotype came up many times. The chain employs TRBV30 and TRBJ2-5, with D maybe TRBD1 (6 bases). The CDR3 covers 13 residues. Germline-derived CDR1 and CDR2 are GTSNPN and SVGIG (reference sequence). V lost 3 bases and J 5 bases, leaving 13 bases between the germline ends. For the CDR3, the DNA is TGTGCCTGGAGCCTTCAGGGGACGGAGACCCAGTACTTC. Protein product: CAWSLQGTETQYF.

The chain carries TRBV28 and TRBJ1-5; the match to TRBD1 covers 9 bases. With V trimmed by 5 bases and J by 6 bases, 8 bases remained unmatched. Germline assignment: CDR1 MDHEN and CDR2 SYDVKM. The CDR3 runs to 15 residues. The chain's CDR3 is CASSRTGEVGQPQHF. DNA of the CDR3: TGTGCCAGCAGTCGGACAGGGGAGGTCGGTCAGCCCCAGCATTTT.

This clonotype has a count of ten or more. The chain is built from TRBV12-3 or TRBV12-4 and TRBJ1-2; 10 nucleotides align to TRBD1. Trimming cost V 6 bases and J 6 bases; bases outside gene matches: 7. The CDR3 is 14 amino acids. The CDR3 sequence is CASSLGQGRNGYTF. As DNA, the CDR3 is TGTGCCAGCAGCCTGGGACAGGGGAGGAATGGCTACACCTTC.

CDR3 bases: TGCGCCAGCAGCCATGATGCTTTGGGGCTTCCCTACGAGCAGTACTTC. Translation: CASSHDALGLPYEQYF. This chain joins TRBV4-1 and TRBJ2-7; D might be TRBD1 (5 bases). The CDR3 extends over 16 amino acids. V lost 3 bases and J 2 bases, leaving 17 bases between the germline ends. The germline V gene has CDR1 MGHRA and CDR2 YSYEKL.

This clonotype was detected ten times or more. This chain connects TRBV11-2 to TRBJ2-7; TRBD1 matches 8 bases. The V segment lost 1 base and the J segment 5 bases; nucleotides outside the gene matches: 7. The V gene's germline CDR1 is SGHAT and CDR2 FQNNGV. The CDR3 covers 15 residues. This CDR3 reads CASSLAGQGRDEQYF. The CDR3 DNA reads TGTGCCAGCAGCTTAGCAGGACAGGGACGCGACGAGCAGTACTTC. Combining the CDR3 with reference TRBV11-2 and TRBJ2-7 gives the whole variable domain EAGVAQSPRYKIIEKRQSVAFWCNPISGHATLYWYQQILGQGPKLLIQFQNNGVVDDSQLPKDRFSAERLKGVDSTLKIQPAKLEDSAVYLCASSLAGQGRDEQYFGPGTRLTVT.

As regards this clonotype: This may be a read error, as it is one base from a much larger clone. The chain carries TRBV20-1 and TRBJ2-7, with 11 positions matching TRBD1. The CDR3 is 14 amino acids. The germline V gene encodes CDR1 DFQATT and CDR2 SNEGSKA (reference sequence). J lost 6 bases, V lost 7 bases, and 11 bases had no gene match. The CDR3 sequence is CSVWTGGPGSEQYF. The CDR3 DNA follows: TGCAGTGTATGGACAGGGGGCCCTGGAAGCGAGCAGTACTTC.

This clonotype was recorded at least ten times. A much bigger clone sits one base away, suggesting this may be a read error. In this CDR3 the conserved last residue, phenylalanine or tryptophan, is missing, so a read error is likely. This chain's CDR3 is CASKGRDHQPQHL. The CDR3, as DNA: TGTGCCAGTAAAGGCAGGGACCATCAGCCCCAGCATCTT. The chain is built from TRBV19 and TRBJ1-5, with D maybe TRBD1 (5 bases). In germline, CDR1 is LNHDA, CDR2 SQIVND (reference sequence). The CDR3 has 13 amino acids. The V gene lost 7 bases and the J gene lost 5 bases, with 12 bases spanning the gap.